This T cell receptor (beta chain) was obtained from a study of CD8+CD57+ T cells in acquired aplastic anemia. Study overall: Sorting CD4+ and CD8+ cells gave DNA averaging about 3.1 ug. Overall study findings and caveats: It was found that approximately 29 CD8+ CDR3 sequences were shared between patients and controls.

Both TCR beta VDJ combination and CDR3 sequence profiling were carried out. Genomic DNA was the template for this profiling. A single record per CDR3 protein comes from TCRdb applying MiXCR to the reads. In the table there are approximately 200,000 distinct CDR3 sequences, about 53% of which are singletons. The CDR3 contains 16 residues. Germline CDR1 is SGDLS and CDR2 is YYNGEE. The V gene lost 6 bases and the J gene lost 0 bases, with 16 bases spanning the gap. Many counts were recorded for this clonotype. Its antigen is undetermined. Sequenced material: sorted CD4+, CD8+, or CD8+CD57+ T cells (not recorded which) from PBMCs. The rearrangement uses TRBV9 and TRBJ2-1; D is tentatively TRBD1 or TRBD2 (5 bases each). The TCR was taken from a human donor in good health, serving as a control. Here the CDR3 reads CASNRDGDGSYNEQFF. The CDR3 nucleotides read TGTGCCAGCAATAGGGACGGGGACGGCTCCTACAATGAGCAGTTCTTC.